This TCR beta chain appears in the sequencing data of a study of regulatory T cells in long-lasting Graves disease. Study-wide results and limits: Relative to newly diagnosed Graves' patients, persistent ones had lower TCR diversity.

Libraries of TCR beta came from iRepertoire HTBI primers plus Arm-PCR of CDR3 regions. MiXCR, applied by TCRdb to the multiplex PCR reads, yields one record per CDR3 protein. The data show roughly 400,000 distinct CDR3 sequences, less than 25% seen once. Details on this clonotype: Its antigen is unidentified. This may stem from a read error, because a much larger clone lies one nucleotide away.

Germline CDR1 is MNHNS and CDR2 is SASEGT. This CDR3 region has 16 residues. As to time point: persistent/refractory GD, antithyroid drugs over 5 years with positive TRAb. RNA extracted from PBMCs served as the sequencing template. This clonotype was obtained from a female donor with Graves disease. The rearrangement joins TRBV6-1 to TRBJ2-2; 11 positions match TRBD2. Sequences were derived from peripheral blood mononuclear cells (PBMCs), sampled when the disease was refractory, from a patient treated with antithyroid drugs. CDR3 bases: TGTGCCAACAGTGAGTTAGCGGGAGGGGCGACCGGGGAGCTGTTTTTT. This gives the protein CANSELAGGATGELFF.